These T cell receptor beta chains were read from a single sample in a study of T cells in narcolepsy. Only in-frame clones appear in the TCRdb table, and some are missing; sequencing was by immunoSEQ multiplex PCR. The sample lists under 40,000 clones, under 90% occurring once. The sequenced sample was CD45RA- memory CD4+ T cells from PBMCs. These receptors all stem from a human donor with narcolepsy. Each CDR3 is given with its conserved first and last residue. The D gene is left open where the match is weak. Only part of the rows carry a size: once, few, many, or a class if the clone is expanded.

d_gene,j_gene,abundance,v_gene,CDR3nt,CDR3aa
-,TRBJ1-2,once,TRBV28,TGTGCCAGCAGTTCCGGTGACAGACTCAACTATGGCTACACCTTC,CASSSGDRLNYGYTF
-,TRBJ2-3,-,TRBV5-1,TGCGCCAGCAGCTTGGGACCCGTAACGTCAAATACGCAGTATTTT,CASSLGPVTSNTQYF
TRBD2,TRBJ2-7,few,TRBV15,TGTGCCACCAGCAGACCCTCTAGCGGGGGGACCTCCTACGAGCAGTACTTC,CATSRPSSGGTSYEQYF
-,TRBJ1-2,-,TRBV11-2,TGTGCCAGCAGCCCCCTGGGGGCAGGGGCAGGCTGCACCTTC,CASSPLGAGAGCTF
-,TRBJ2-1,-,TRBV7-8,TGTGCCAGCAGCTCCCGGACAGTCAATCTGTTCTTC,CASSSRTVNLFF
TRBD1,TRBJ1-1,-,TRBV7-2,TGTGCCAGCAGCTTCGGACAGGTGGCTTTCTTT,CASSFGQVAFF
-,TRBJ1-6,-,TRBV5-4,TGTGCCAGCAGCTCCAACCCCACGGGCTCCTATAATTCACCCCTCCACTTT,CASSSNPTGSYNSPLHF
TRBD1,TRBJ1-1,-,TRBV18,TGTGCCAGCTCACCAGGACAGGGTAACACTGAGGCTTTCTTT,CASSPGQGNTEAFF
TRBD1,TRBJ1-1,-,TRBV4-3,TGCGCCAGCAGCCAAGGGTCGACAGGGGATACTGAAGCTTTCTTT,CASSQGSTGDTEAFF
-,TRBJ1-4,-,TRBV2,TGTGCCAGCAGTGAAGCAGGGAATCATAATGAAAAACTGTTTTTT,CASSEAGNHNEKLFF
-,TRBJ2-1,-,TRBV10-3,TGTGCCATCAGTGGTTCCGGGACCTACAATGAGCAGTTCTTC,CAISGSGTYNEQFF
-,TRBJ2-2,-,TRBV21-1,TGTGCCAGCAATGACAGGGGTGGAACGAACACCGGGGAGCTGTTTTTT,CASNDRGGTNTGELFF
-,TRBJ1-1,-,TRBV10-1,TGCGCCAGCAGTGACAGGGGTAGGACTGAAGCTTTCTTT,CASSDRGRTEAFF
-,TRBJ1-1,few,TRBV5-4,TGTGCCAGCGGAAGGGGTGGCGGGGTTGAAGCTTTCTTT,CASGRGGGVEAFF
-,TRBJ2-2,-,TRBV7-8,TGTGCCAGCAGCACTACAGGGTCGCAGTCCGGGGAGCTGTTTTTT,CASSTTGSQSGELFF
TRBD1,TRBJ1-1,-,TRBV6-1,TGTGCCAGCAACGAACAGGGGTACACTGAAGCTTTCTTT,CASNEQGYTEAFF
-,TRBJ2-7,-,TRBV27,TGTGTCAGCGGTCCCCCGGGAGTTACCTACGAGCAGTACTTC,CVSGPPGVTYEQYF
-,TRBJ2-4,-,TRBV28,TGTGCCAGCAGTTTAGGCCCGCTAGCTACTCAGTACTTC,CASSLGPLATQYF
TRBD1,TRBJ1-2,-,TRBV5-6,TGTGCCAGCAGCTCGGGACAGGGTATGGGTGGCTACACCTTC,CASSSGQGMGGYTF
-,TRBJ1-1,-,TRBV19,TGTGCCAGTAGTCTCGGACAGCGGAGCACTGAAGCTTTCTTT,CASSLGQRSTEAFF
-,TRBJ1-5,-,TRBV19,TGTGCCAGTAGTAGGCCAGGGGATCAGCCCCAGCATTTT,CASSRPGDQPQHF
-,TRBJ2-7,-,TRBV7-9,TGTGCCAGCAGCCCGGACGTCTTGGAGCAGTACTTC,CASSPDVLEQYF
-,TRBJ2-3,-,TRBV19,TGTGCCAGTAGGGACCCCGGGGAAAGGTCAGATACGCAGTATTTT,CASRDPGERSDTQYF
-,TRBJ1-4,-,TRBV19,TGTGCCAGTAGTATTCGTCACAGGGTAAATGAAAAACTGTTTTTT,CASSIRHRVNEKLFF
-,TRBJ1-1,few,TRBV21-1,TGTGCCAGCAGCTCTCGGACAGGCCATAACACTGAAGCTTTCTTT,CASSSRTGHNTEAFF
-,TRBJ1-4,-,TRBV19,TGTGCCAGTAGCCTTTTAGGACGGACCGAAAAACTGTTTTTT,CASSLLGRTEKLFF
TRBD1,TRBJ1-2,-,TRBV7-9,TGTGCCAGCGGCCGCAGGGGGGAAGGCTACACCTTC,CASGRRGEGYTF
TRBD2,TRBJ2-3,-,TRBV2,TGTGCCAGCAGTGGTGTAGCGGGGGGGGATACGCAGTATTTT,CASSGVAGGDTQYF
-,TRBJ2-2,-,TRBV7-3,TGTGCCAGCAGCTTAGACCGACGAGGCACCGGGGAGCTGTTTTTT,CASSLDRRGTGELFF
-,TRBJ1-5,-,TRBV7-8,TGTGCCAGCAGCCGGGATTCGGGACCGGAGAATCAGCCCCAGCATTTT,CASSRDSGPENQPQHF
-,TRBJ2-1,-,TRBV5-6,TGTGCCAGCAGCTCCGGTGGGCGACAGACAGACAATGAGCAGTTCTTC,CASSSGGRQTDNEQFF
-,TRBJ1-1,once,TRBV2,TGTGCCAGCTCCCCCGAGGGTTTCACTGAAGCTTTCTTT,CASSPEGFTEAFF
-,TRBJ1-2,-,TRBV19,TGTGCCAGTAGTATAGGGCTGAGGGCAGGGGAGAAAAACTATGGCTACACCTTC,CASSIGLRAGEKNYGYTF
-,TRBJ1-5,-,TRBV7-6,TGTGCCAGCAGCTTAAGTAGCGATAATCAGCCCCAGCATTTT,CASSLSSDNQPQHF
-,TRBJ2-3,-,TRBV7-8,TGTGCCAGCAGCAAAAACACAGATACGCAGTATTTT,CASSKNTDTQYF
-,TRBJ2-1,-,TRBV7-2,TGTGCCAGCAGCCGGACAGTCTACAATGAGCAGTTCTTC,CASSRTVYNEQFF
TRBD2,TRBJ2-3,-,TRBV28,TGTGCCACCGCTTACGGGGGGGGAATCACAGATACGCAGTATTTT,CATAYGGGITDTQYF
-,TRBJ2-5,-,TRBV10-2,TGCGCCAGCAGTGAAGGCCTAGCCCGGACCCAGTACTTC,CASSEGLARTQYF
TRBD2,TRBJ2-3,-,TRBV15,TGTGCCACCAGCAGAGGGAAAAGCGGGGGGCGGGGGAGCACAGATACGCAGTATTTT,CATSRGKSGGRGSTDTQYF
-,TRBJ1-1,-,TRBV18,TGTGCCAGCTCCCTAGCCCCCCCAGGGCGCACTGAAGCTTTCTTT,CASSLAPPGRTEAFF
-,TRBJ1-3,few,TRBV7-9,TGTGCCAGCAGCACCGACGGAAACACCATATATTTT,CASSTDGNTIYF
-,TRBJ2-1,-,TRBV5-1,TGCGCCAGCAGCTCCCGGGATCCCTGGGCCAATGAGCAGTTCTTC,CASSSRDPWANEQFF
-,TRBJ2-2,-,TRBV5-4,TGTGCCAGCAGCTTGCGTACGAACACCGGGGAGCTGTTTTTT,CASSLRTNTGELFF
-,TRBJ2-2,-,TRBV5-1,TGCGCCAGTCAGGGGGAGGCGAGCACCGGGGAGCTGTTTTTT,CASQGEASTGELFF
TRBD1,TRBJ2-2,-,TRBV5-6,TGTGCCAGCAGCCCCACAGGGGGCGGTGACGGGGAGCTGTTTTTT,CASSPTGGGDGELFF
-,TRBJ1-2,-,TRBV6-1,TGTGCCAGCGGTCGGGTAGACTGGCAGGGCTACACCTTC,CASGRVDWQGYTF
-,TRBJ2-2,-,TRBV19,TGTGCCAGTAGTATTGCGGGGACCGGGGAGCTGTTTTTT,CASSIAGTGELFF